Below, one T cell receptor beta chain is given with its context. Antigen: not known. The collection from each donor was one heparinised blood draw averaging about 116 mL. Cell sorting via CD45RO/CCR7/CD25/CD127/CD95/CD27 was performed to obtain CD4+ naive, central memory, regulatory and stem cell-like memory cells. This sample was included in a study of beta chain features in type 1 diabetes. Overall study results and limits: Among all four CD4+ subsets, Type 1 diabetes patients had TCRB CDR3s that were moderately but significantly shorter. Sampled from patients, naive, central memory and Treg TCRB repertoires appeared more similar than those sampled from healthy donors.

Of the isolated RNA, all was reverse transcribed, and so the sequenced material was expressed TCRB transcripts. Profiled with immunoSEQ multiplex PCR; TCRdb holds only in-frame clones, not every one. The sample records fewer than 110,000 clones, approximately 30% being singletons. The CDR3 contains 12 residues. Deletions cut 5 bases from V and 8 bases from J, with 12 bases between. Germline V gene sequence: CDR1 SGHTA, CDR2 FQGNSA. This TCR was recovered from a woman aged 18-30 years with type 1 diabetes. Material for sequencing was central memory CD4+ T cells from blood. This rearrangement joins TRBV7-2 to TRBJ1-1; the D gene is possibly TRBD1 (5 bases). CDR3 residues: CASSRGGWEAFF. CDR3 DNA sequence: TGTGCCAGCAGCCGGGGGGGGTGGGAAGCTTTCTTT.